This note documents a single T cell receptor (beta chain) sequence. No antigen is known for it. The sample belongs to a study of blood T cells in healthy people across ages. With a J-beta primer mix and a sample-barcoded 5' primer, a second PCR ran about 7 to 12 cycles. MiXCR was run by TCRdb on the 5' RACE reads, yielding one entry per CDR3 protein. The profile shows around 700,000 distinct CDR3 sequences, about 25% of them singletons. The CDR3 totals 14 residues. Trimming took 6 bases from V and 1 from J; bases not matched to a gene: 4. The study, taken as a whole, reports: Across the age range, TCR beta diversity per million T cells fell in a roughly linear way.

The sample was also linked to a second study, of T cells of mothers and their children. That publication notes: Each donor was one of three healthy Caucasian mothers or one of their six children. Every mother supplied over 8.5 million TCR beta CDR3 reads and every child 2.5 million to 3.5 million.

This chain links TRBV12-3 or TRBV12-4 with TRBJ2-5; 8 bases are shared with TRBD1. The clonotype comes from a boy aged 5-17 years in good health. The sample was blood. The CDR3 here is CASRSTGGQETQYF. CDR3 nucleotide sequence: TGTGCCAGCAGATCAACAGGGGGCCAAGAGACCCAGTACTTC.